Each of the 8 T cell receptor beta chains below was sequenced from the same sample in a study of T cells in Graves' hyperthyroidism and ophthalmopathy. RNA transcripts gave rise to amplified TCR beta CDR3 regions. The HTBI primer set was used in a first-round RT-PCR of the TCR CDR3. MiXCR was run by TCRdb on the multiplex PCR reads, yielding one entry per CDR3 protein. Here the sample spans about 840,000 distinct CDR3 sequences, over 35% being singletons. Sample: blood. These TCRs come from a man younger than 35 with Graves' hyperthyroidism.

The V gene is TRBV7-2, the J gene TRBJ1-4; a possible D gene is TRBD1 (6 bases). Germline lookup yields CDR1 SGHTA and CDR2 FQGNSA. This CDR3 spans 15 amino acids. V was clipped by 5 bases and J by 6 bases, with 16 bases between them. The CDR3 DNA follows: TGTGCCAGCAGCCAAGGCCCGGGGGCAGATGAAAAACTGTTTTTT. Protein: CASSQGPGADEKLFF.

This clonotype is a singleton in its sample. This rearrangement joins TRBV2 to TRBJ1-6, with 9 bases aligning to TRBD1. This CDR3 contains 16 residues. V shed 6 bases and J 10 bases; nucleotides not matched to a gene: 13. Germline V lookup: CDR1 SNHLY, CDR2 FYNNEI. The CDR3 loop reads CASRASLDRGGSPLHF. In DNA, the CDR3 is TGTGCCAGCAGAGCCAGCCTGGACAGGGGAGGATCACCCCTCCACTTT.

V and J are TRBV7-6 and TRBJ2-6, with D tentatively TRBD1 or TRBD2 (5 bases each). Trimming pared 5 bases from V and 6 bases from J, leaving 14 bases between. The CDR3 extends over 15 amino acids. Germline V lookup: CDR1 SGHVS, CDR2 FNYEAQ. The CDR3 is CASSGDVGEANVLTF. CDR3 nucleotide sequence: TGTGCCAGCAGCGGGGACGTGGGTGAGGCCAACGTCCTGACTTTC.

This sequence joins TRBV28 and TRBJ1-1, with TRBD1 identical over 7 bases. This CDR3 is 16 amino acids long. V lost 6 bases and J lost 1; bases outside the gene matches: 11. The germline V gene has CDR1 MDHEN and CDR2 SYDVKM. CDR3 sequence reads: CASSGTGVSPNTEAFF. The CDR3 DNA reads TGTGCCAGCAGCGGCACAGGGGTGTCCCCGAACACTGAAGCTTTCTTT.

V is TRBV11-2 and J is TRBJ1-3; D remains unclear. The CDR3 loop spans 15 amino acids. Trimming removed 1 base at V and 4 bases at J, with 11 bases between. Per germline, CDR1 SGHAT and CDR2 FQNNGV. The CDR3 nucleotides are TGTGCCAGCAGCTTAGTAGGAGGGATGGGAAACACCATATATTTT. Amino acids: CASSLVGGMGNTIYF.

Details on this clonotype: A much larger clone lies a single base off, so this may be a read error. This chain connects TRBV7-3 to TRBJ2-7; perhaps D is TRBD1 or TRBD2 (5 bases each). V was trimmed by 4 bases and J by 2 bases, leaving 18 bases between them. This CDR3 comprises 16 residues. Germline CDR1 reads SGHTA; CDR2 reads FQGTGA. The CDR3 protein is CASSSPPGPTPYEQYV. The DNA of the CDR3 is TGTGCCAGCAGCTCCCCACCGGGACCTACCCCCTACGAGCAGTACGTC.

This clonotype has only a few counts. This chain links TRBV9 with TRBJ2-7; D not certain. The V gene's germline CDR1 is SGDLS and CDR2 YYNGEE. V was clipped by 4 bases and J by 6 bases, with 20 bases between them. This CDR3 is 15 amino acids long. The CDR3 sequence: CASSSSLGTSGEQYF. CDR3 nucleotides: TGTGCCAGCAGCTCCTCACTGGGAACATCTGGCGAGCAGTACTTC.

This clonotype occurred once. This chain uses TRBV9 with TRBJ1-5; D gene unclear. Germline-derived CDR1 and CDR2 are SGDLS and YYNGEE. This CDR3 is built from 15 residues. Trimming stripped 6 bases from V and 0 bases from J, with 13 bases between. CDR3 nucleotides: TGTGCCAGCACCCTGAGGGAGGATAGCAATCAGCCCCAGCATTTT. This sequence encodes CASTLREDSNQPQHF. The whole variable domain, remainder taken from reference TRBV9 and TRBJ1-5, is DSGVTQTPKHLITATGQRVTLRCSPRSGDLSVYWYQQSLDQGLQFLIQYYNGEERAKGNILERFSAQQFPDLHSELNLSSLELGDSALYFCASTLREDSNQPQHFGDGTRLSIL.